The 24 T cell receptor beta chains reported below all come from one sample, sequenced in a study of low-dose radiotherapy and immunotherapy resistance in tumors (dated by TCRdb to the early 2020s). First-strand cDNA was synthesized using Superscript III and a set of TRAV- and TRBV-specific primers, so that both TCRalpha and TCRbeta chains were covered. TCRs were amplified for 20 to 25 PCR cycles with Phusion, using a constant-region primer paired with the adapter attached to the V primers. Using fastp trimming at Q25 and MiXCR clonotype assembly, TCRdb reanalyzed the public sequencing data and kept in-frame beta chains. Records with the same CDR3 protein are collapsed into one entry carrying the most frequent genes and DNA. For this sample the table gives some 10,000 distinct CDR3 sequences, of which about three quarters were detected only once. The ten biggest clones cover about 1.5% of the sample.

The receptors derive from a human donor with advanced metastatic prostate, ovarian, gallbladder or colorectal cancer (not recorded which). This table probably holds off-target reads from a library built for another chain.

The rearrangement links TRBV20-1 to TRBJ2-1, with a weak D call TRBD1 (6 bases). V lost 2 bases, J lost 13 bases, and 15 bases lay in between. CDR1 is DFQATT and CDR2 is SNEGSKA in the germline V gene (reference sequence). The CDR3 covers 12 residues. This chain's CDR3 is CSARRETGFQFF. The CDR3 coding sequence is TGCAGTGCTAGAAGAGAGACAGGTTTCCAGTTCTTC.

This sequence joins TRBV3-1 and TRBJ2-3, with TRBD2 as a possible D gene (5 bases). The V end lost 4 bases, the J end lost 2 bases, and 13 bases lay between the germline ends. CDR1 is LGHDT, CDR2 YNNKEL, per germline (reference sequence). There are 15 residues in the CDR3. The CDR3 loop is CASSRLTTITDTQYF. The CDR3 DNA follows: TGTGCCAGCAGCCGATTGACTACGATCACAGATACGCAGTATTTT.

This clonotype appeared a single time. This chain uses TRBV7-8 with TRBJ2-1, with D possibly matching TRBD2 (6 bases). Between the trimmed V and J ends, which lost 5 bases and 7 bases, there was a span of 15 bases. CDR3 length: 14 amino acids. CDR1 is SGHVS, CDR2 FQNEAQ, per germline. CDR3 DNA: TGTGCCAGCAGCGCCAAACTAGCTCTGAATGAGCAGTTCTTC. This gives the protein CASSAKLALNEQFF.

The V gene is TRBV7-3, the J gene TRBJ2-2; 13 nucleotides align to TRBD2. This CDR3 region has 20 residues. The junction had 14 bases not matched to a gene; V was cut back by 0 bases and J by 7 bases. The germline CDR1 and CDR2 sequences are SGHTA and FQGTGA. The CDR3 here is CASSLTGQGRTSGRIGELFF. The DNA for the CDR3 is TGTGCCAGCAGCTTAACGGGACAGGGCCGGACTAGCGGGAGAATCGGGGAGCTGTTTTTT.

J is TRBJ2-3 and V is TRBV5-1, with a weak D call TRBD1 (5 bases). The germline V gene encodes CDR1 SGHRS and CDR2 YFSETQ. Trimming cost V 2 bases and J 6 bases, with 16 bases left between them. This CDR3 has 15 amino acids. The DNA for the CDR3 is TGCGCCAGCAGCTTAGCAACAGGACCACACGATACGCAGTATTTT. The encoded protein is CASSLATGPHDTQYF.

This clonotype was observed a single time. This chain uses TRBV6-6 with TRBJ2-6; 7 nucleotides agree with TRBD1. Germline CDR1 and CDR2: MNHNY and SVGAGI (reference sequence). CDR3 length: 17 residues. V gave up 0 bases and J gave up 2 bases; unmatched junction bases: 4. The CDR3 DNA reads TGTGCCAGCAGTTACTCGAGTGGGACAGCTGGGGCCAACGTCCTGACTTTC. Its protein product is CASSYSSGTAGANVLTF.

The genes are TRBV4-3 and TRBJ2-3; D is perhaps TRBD2 (6 bases). V lost 0 bases, J lost 5 bases, and 12 bases lay in between. This CDR3 is 15 amino acids long. Germline V gives CDR1 LGHNA, CDR2 YSLEER. As DNA, the CDR3 is TGCGCCAGCAGCCAAGATGTGCGGGACGGAGATACGCAGTATTTT. It is translated as CASSQDVRDGDTQYF.

The chain carries TRBV28 and TRBJ2-7, with 9 bases fitting TRBD1. Germline lookup yields CDR1 MDHEN and CDR2 SYDVKM. V dropped 6 bases and J dropped 1; count of bases not matched to a gene: 4. This CDR3 region has 14 residues. The CDR3 loop reads CASSPGQGSYEQYF. Here the CDR3 DNA reads TGTGCCAGCAGCCCGGGACAGGGATCCTACGAGCAGTACTTC.

V usage is TRBV9 and J usage is TRBJ2-2; possible D gene TRBD2, 7 bases. V dropped 0 bases and J dropped 6 bases, with 15 bases sitting between them. The CDR3 is 16 amino acids. CDR1 SGDLS and CDR2 YYNGEE come from the germline V gene. The CDR3 spells CASSVGAGAPSGELFF. Written as DNA, the CDR3 is TGTGCCAGCAGCGTAGGTGCGGGGGCGCCGTCCGGGGAGCTGTTTTTT.

The rearrangement uses TRBV18 and TRBJ1-3; a weak D match, TRBD1 (6 bases). CDR1 and CDR2 (germline): KGHSH, LQKENI. The length of the CDR3 is 14 residues. V was clipped by 3 bases and J by 2 bases, with 8 bases between them. The CDR3 DNA sequence: TGTGCCAGCTCACCCGGACAGACTGGAAACACCATATATTTT. Protein sequence: CASSPGQTGNTIYF.

V usage is TRBV28 and J usage is TRBJ2-7, with TRBD2 as a possible D gene (5 bases). The CDR3 spans 14 residues. The germline V and J ends were trimmed by 2 bases and 3 bases, with 11 bases remaining between them. Germline V gives CDR1 MDHEN, CDR2 SYDVKM. CDR3 nucleotide sequence: TGTGCCAGCAGTTTAAGGACTGTGGACTACGAGCAGTACTTC. This gives the protein CASSLRTVDYEQYF.

The chain links TRBV18 to TRBJ1-5, with 8 bases fitting TRBD1. The CDR3 sequence is 17 residues long. From germline, CDR1 is KGHSH and CDR2 LQKENI. The trim removed 2 bases at V and 7 bases at J, leaving 13 bases unmatched. The CDR3 DNA is TGTGCCAGCTCACCAGCCGGAGCTGACAGGGGATCCCAGCCCCAGCATTTT. Amino acid sequence: CASSPAGADRGSQPQHF.

This sequence joins TRBV13 and TRBJ2-3, with D possibly matching TRBD1 (6 bases). Germline assignment: CDR1 PRHDT and CDR2 FYEKMQ (reference sequence). The CDR3 is 14 amino acids. With 6 bases removed from V and 6 bases from J, the gap between germline ends came to 16 bases. The CDR3 DNA reads TGTGCCAGCAGGATGACAGGAATAGGTGATACGCAGTATTTT. It specifies CASRMTGIGDTQYF. Supplemented by reference TRBV13 and TRBJ2-3, the full variable domain reads AAGVIQSPRHLIKEKRETATLKCYPIPRHDTVYWYQQGPGQDPQFLISFYEKMQSDKGSIPDRFSAQQFSDYHSELNMSSLELGDSALYFCASRMTGIGDTQYFGPGTRLTVL.

This clonotype has only one observation. The chain recombines TRBV5-1 with TRBJ2-7; TRBD2 matches 11 bases. With 0 bases clipped from V and 5 bases from J, the junction kept 7 bases outside the gene matches. Germline V CDR1 and CDR2: SGHRS, YFSETQ. This CDR3 contains 16 residues. Here the CDR3 reads CASSLVSGRANDEQYF. The DNA for the CDR3 is TGCGCCAGCAGCTTGGTTAGCGGGAGGGCCAATGACGAGCAGTACTTC.

The chain combines TRBV5-4 with TRBJ2-1, with D tentatively TRBD1 or TRBD2 (5 bases each). This CDR3 comprises 12 residues. The germline CDR1 and CDR2 sequences are SGHNT and YYREEE (reference sequence). V was cut by 4 bases and J by 10 bases, with 12 bases left in between. The CDR3 sequence: CASSKDWGEQFF. The CDR3 coding sequence is TGTGCCAGCAGCAAGGACTGGGGGGAGCAGTTCTTC.

This clonotype was counted once. The chain carries TRBV14 and TRBJ2-1; D is unclear. Germline CDR1 is SGHDN and CDR2 is FVKESK. The CDR3 contains 14 residues. V shed 0 bases and J shed 9 bases, with 12 bases lying between them. In DNA form, the CDR3 reads TGTGCCAGCAGCCAAGAGGTTTCGGCTTCTGAGCAGTTCTTC. As protein: CASSQEVSASEQFF. Filled out from reference TRBV14 and TRBJ2-1, the complete variable domain reads EAGVTQFPSHSVIEKGQTVTLRCDPISGHDNLYWYRRVMGKEIKFLLHFVKESKQDESGMPNNRFLAERTGGTYSTLKVQPAELEDSGVYFCASSQEVSASEQFFGPGTRLTVL.

This clonotype showed up just a few times. This chain links TRBV4-2 with TRBJ2-2; TRBD1 matches 10 bases. Losses at the gene ends were 9 bases for V and 4 bases for J; bases not matched to a gene: 11. CDR1 and CDR2 (germline): LGHNA, YNFKEQ. This CDR3 has 16 amino acids. The CDR3 bases are TGTGCCAGTCAGGAAGGGGGACAGGGGCGCACCGGGGAGCTGTTTTTT. Translated, it gives CASQEGGQGRTGELFF.

The V and J genes are TRBV5-5 and TRBJ2-5; D not resolved. Trimming removed 2 bases at V and 2 bases at J, with 7 bases between. CDR1 is SGHKS, CDR2 YYEKEE, per germline (reference sequence). This CDR3 contains 13 residues. CDR3 sequence: CASSFTAQETQYF. In DNA, the CDR3 is TGTGCCAGCAGCTTCACAGCTCAAGAGACCCAGTACTTC.

The gene calls are TRBV18 and TRBJ1-2; 8 nucleotides match TRBD1. The CDR3 consists of 14 residues. Germline CDR1 reads KGHSH; CDR2 reads LQKENI. V trimming: 2 bases; J trimming: 7 bases; junction bases outside the gene matches: 6. CDR3 loop: CASSPGAGGVGYTF. The CDR3 coding sequence is TGTGCCAGCTCACCAGGAGCAGGGGGCGTTGGCTACACCTTC.

The rearrangement uses TRBV6-6 and TRBJ2-3, with a possible D match to TRBD1 (5 bases). V gave up 2 bases and J gave up 3 bases, with 9 bases separating them. The length of the CDR3 is 14 residues. Germline V gene lookup returns CDR1 MNHNY and CDR2 SVGAGI (reference sequence). The CDR3 reads CASSYLAGTDTQYF. CDR3 nucleotide sequence: TGTGCCAGCAGTTACCTCGCAGGGACAGATACGCAGTATTTT.

The chain recombines TRBV7-6 with TRBJ2-2; D is perhaps TRBD2 (6 bases). Germline-derived CDR1 and CDR2 are SGHVS and FNYEAQ. There are 17 residues in the CDR3. Deletions cut 3 bases from V and 1 base from J, with 15 bases between. DNA for the CDR3: TGTGCCAGCAGCTTCGGGGCCCGGCGGGAGAACACCGGGGAGCTGTTTTTT. Translated, it gives CASSFGARRENTGELFF.

The V and J genes are TRBV3-1 and TRBJ2-1; 13 nucleotides align to TRBD2. Germline lookup yields CDR1 LGHDT and CDR2 YNNKEL (reference sequence). V dropped 4 bases and J dropped 9; count of bases not matched to a gene: 6. This CDR3 comprises 15 residues. In DNA, the CDR3 is TGTGCCAGCAGCCTCCGGGGACTAGCGGGAAGTGAGCAGTTCTTC. As protein: CASSLRGLAGSEQFF.

The CDR3 loop reads CASSTDRNWNYGYTF. Written as DNA, the CDR3 is TGTGCCAGCAGCACAGACAGAAACTGGAACTATGGCTACACCTTC. The rearrangement joins TRBV7-6 to TRBJ1-2; D may be TRBD1 (5 bases). CDR3 length: 15 residues. V was pared by 5 bases and J by 2 bases, with 15 bases between. Germline V lookup: CDR1 SGHVS, CDR2 FNYEAQ. Filled out from reference TRBV7-6 and TRBJ1-2, the complete variable domain reads GAGVSQSPRYKVTKRGQDVALRCDPISGHVSLYWYRQALGQGPEFLTYFNYEAQQDKSGLPNDRFSAERPEGSISTLTIQRTEQRDSAMYRCASSTDRNWNYGYTFGSGTRLTVV.

The chain is built from TRBV13 and TRBJ1-5; D is unclear. Germline CDR1 and CDR2: PRHDT and FYEKMQ (reference sequence). V lost 0 bases and J lost 0, with 6 bases in between. The CDR3 covers 15 residues. This CDR3 reads CASSLGSHSNQPQHF. The CDR3 coding sequence is TGTGCCAGCAGCTTAGGTTCTCATAGCAATCAGCCCCAGCATTTT.